This is a list of T cell receptor beta chains from one sample in a study of T cells in localized non-small cell lung cancer. Here immunoSEQ multiplex PCR was the method, and the copy in TCRdb shows in-frame clones only, minus some. The table includes approximately 49,000 clones, 60% to 85% detected once. The sample was peripheral blood, taken before any cancer treatment. Receptors originate from a man aged 40-75 years with stage I squamous cell lung carcinoma. Both conserved end residues are part of each CDR3. A D gene is named only where the DNA matches it firmly. Size is omitted from some rows. Given values are once, few, many or a class for expanded clones.

>-|TRBV15|13|TRBJ2-7|-
CATSRPGSREQYF
TGTGCCACCAGCAGACCCGGGTCCCGCGAGCAGTACTTC
>-|TRBV5-1|16|TRBJ2-5|-
CASSLDPASMGETQYF
TGCGCCAGCAGCTTGGATCCCGCTAGTATGGGAGAGACCCAGTACTTC
>-|TRBV10-2|16|TRBJ1-6|-
CASRRQHHDPPSPLHF
TGCGCCAGCAGGCGACAGCACCACGACCCTCCTTCACCCCTCCACTTT
>-|TRBV7-2|16|TRBJ2-2|-
CASSLSGSANTGELFF
TGTGCCAGCAGCTTGAGTGGAAGCGCGAACACCGGGGAGCTGTTTTTT
>TRBD1|TRBV2|14|TRBJ2-7|-
CASYRDRGAYEQYF
TGTGCCAGCTACCGGGACAGGGGCGCCTACGAGCAGTACTTC
>-|TRBV5-1|11|TRBJ2-7|few
CASSVSYEQYF
TGCGCCAGCAGCGTCTCCTACGAGCAGTACTTC
>-|TRBV7-2|16|TRBJ2-3|-
CASSLAGGLGRDTQYF
TGTGCCAGCAGCTTAGCGGGGGGGCTTGGAAGGGATACGCAGTATTTT
>TRBD2|TRBV9|14|TRBJ2-3|-
CASSVGTSKDTQYF
TGTGCCAGCAGCGTTGGGACTAGCAAAGATACGCAGTATTTT
>-|TRBV4-1|16|TRBJ1-4|-
CASSQGTLATNEKLFF
TGCGCCAGCAGCCAAGGAACTTTAGCTACTAATGAAAAACTGTTTTTT
>-|TRBV7-8|14|TRBJ1-4|-
CASSPFPSNEKLFF
TGTGCCAGCAGCCCCTTTCCCTCTAATGAAAAACTGTTTTTT
>TRBD2|TRBV6-9|16|TRBJ2-5|-
CANSIAGGALWETQYF
TGTGCCAACTCAATAGCGGGGGGGGCGTTATGGGAGACCCAGTACTTC
>-|TRBV9|13|TRBJ1-3|-
CASSASGGNTIYF
TGTGCCAGCAGCGCCTCGGGAGGAAACACCATATATTTT
>-|TRBV30|16|TRBJ2-7|-
CAWSTVKTVRPYEQYF
TGTGCCTGGAGTACCGTTAAGACAGTTAGACCCTACGAGCAGTACTTC
>TRBD1|TRBV18|15|TRBJ2-2|-
CASSPGTGTPGELFF
TGTGCCAGCTCACCAGGGACAGGGACGCCCGGGGAGCTGTTTTTT
>-|TRBV6-5|14|TRBJ2-7|once
CASSYLAGGYEQYF
TGTGCCAGCAGTTACCTCGCAGGGGGGTACGAGCAGTACTTC
>TRBD2|TRBV25-1|16|TRBJ2-3|-
CASSEVAGPSTDTQYF
TGTGCCAGCAGTGAGGTAGCGGGGCCTAGCACAGATACGCAGTATTTT
>-|TRBV28|15|TRBJ1-5|-
CATSSGGNSNQPQHF
TGTGCCACCTCCTCGGGAGGGAATAGCAATCAGCCCCAGCATTTT
>-|TRBV4-2|14|TRBJ1-2|-
CASSQEGPLLSYTF
TGTGCCAGCAGCCAAGAAGGGCCGCTACTTAGCTACACCTTC
>TRBD2|TRBV28|17|TRBJ2-5|-
CASSLFSGGASRETQYF
TGTGCCAGCAGTCTCTTCAGCGGGGGGGCATCGAGAGAGACCCAGTACTTC
>-|TRBV2|15|TRBJ2-7|-
CASSERGRSAYEQYF
TGTGCCAGCAGTGAACGAGGAAGGAGCGCCTACGAGCAGTACTTC
>-|TRBV2|12|TRBJ2-5|-
CASSETKETQYF
TGTGCCAGCAGTGAAACGAAAGAGACCCAGTACTTC
>-|TRBV7-9|15|TRBJ2-1|-
CASSTRTVPYNEQFF
TGTGCCAGCAGCACGCGGACTGTACCGTACAATGAGCAGTTCTTC
>-|TRBV5-1|13|TRBJ2-3|-
CASARGSTDTQYF
TGCGCCAGCGCCCGGGGGAGCACAGATACGCAGTATTTT
>-|TRBV4-3|15|TRBJ1-5|many
CASSQRWQSNQPQHF
TGCGCCAGCAGCCAAAGATGGCAGAGCAATCAGCCCCAGCATTTT
>-|TRBV19|14|TRBJ2-2|few
CASSILDKEGELFF
TGTGCCAGTAGTATATTGGACAAGGAGGGGGAGCTGTTTTTT
>-|TRBV5-5|16|TRBJ1-3|-
CASSLESGGEGNTIYF
TGTGCCAGCAGCTTGGAATCGGGGGGAGAGGGAAACACCATATATTTT
>-|TRBV6-5|13|TRBJ1-2|-
CASSYLDTDGYTF
TGTGCCAGCAGTTACCTCGACACGGATGGCTACACCTTC
>-|TRBV9|13|TRBJ2-3|few
CASSIGSSDTQYF
TGTGCCAGCAGCATCGGAAGCAGCGATACGCAGTATTTT
>-|TRBV9|16|TRBJ1-1|-
CASSVGGGATDSEAFF
TGTGCCAGCAGCGTAGGTGGGGGGGCGACCGACTCCGAAGCTTTCTTT
>-|TRBV11-2|15|TRBJ2-3|-
CASSSTGAITDTQYF
TGTGCCAGCAGCTCTACGGGGGCAATCACAGATACGCAGTATTTT
>TRBD1|TRBV7-9|15|TRBJ2-4|-
CASSATLAGGNIQYF
TGTGCCAGCAGCGCCACCCTGGCAGGGGGAAACATTCAGTACTTC
>-|TRBV6-1|16|TRBJ2-1|once
CASSEAWGSSYNEQFF
TGTGCCAGCAGTGAAGCTTGGGGTAGCTCCTACAATGAGCAGTTCTTC
>-|TRBV28|15|TRBJ1-4|once
CASSSQGSTNEKLFF
TGTGCCAGCAGTTCACAGGGCTCAACTAATGAAAAACTGTTTTTT
>TRBD2|TRBV11-3|14|TRBJ2-5|few
CASSAGGAWETQYF
TGTGCCAGCAGTGCCGGGGGGGCGTGGGAGACCCAGTACTTC
>-|TRBV2|11|TRBJ2-7|-
CAGRSYYEQYF
TGTGCCGGCCGTAGTTACTACGAGCAGTACTTC
>TRBD1|TRBV7-9|15|TRBJ1-2|-
CASSLGGQHLYGYTF
TGTGCCAGCAGCTTGGGGGGACAGCACCTCTATGGCTACACCTTC
>-|TRBV9|15|TRBJ2-3|-
CASSVGSVSIDTQYF
TGTGCCAGCAGCGTAGGTTCTGTGAGTATCGATACGCAGTATTTT
>-|TRBV19|11|TRBJ2-1|-
CASSRGNEQFF
TGTGCCAGTTCTAGGGGGAATGAGCAGTTCTTC
>-|TRBV5-1|16|TRBJ2-5|-
CASSLARASSQETQYF
TGCGCCAGCAGCTTGGCTCGGGCCAGTTCTCAAGAGACCCAGTACTTC
>TRBD2|TRBV9|14|TRBJ2-7|once
CASSVAGGEYEQYF
TGTGCCAGCAGCGTAGCGGGGGGGGAGTACGAGCAGTACTTC
>-|TRBV2|12|TRBJ2-2|-
CAGRENTGELFF
TGTGCCGGAAGGGAGAACACCGGGGAGCTGTTTTTT
>TRBD1|TRBV5-1|13|TRBJ1-2|few
CASSPGQGGGYTF
TGCGCCAGCAGCCCCGGACAGGGGGGTGGCTACACCTTC
>-|TRBV11-1|16|TRBJ2-7|-
CASSLAAGTSSYEQYF
TGTGCCAGCAGCTTAGCCGCCGGGACCAGCTCCTACGAGCAGTACTTC
>-|TRBV15|14|TRBJ1-4|once
CATSRGRGDEKLFF
TGTGCCACCAGCAGAGGGCGGGGGGATGAAAAACTGTTTTTT